This T cell receptor beta chain is drawn from a study of CD8 T cells in ankylosing spondylitis. Study-wide points: In ankylosing spondylitis blood, a motif of roughly 8 highly homologous TCR beta variants appeared characteristic. Matched synovial fluid from ankylosing spondylitis patients was reported to be enriched for disease-linked clones. Relatively scarce in peripheral blood, disease-linked clones were CD8+.

Library preparation for TCR beta used quantitative 5'-RACE with molecular barcodes. One entry per CDR3 protein, called by TCRdb with MiXCR from the 5' RACE reads. The sample shows a few hundred thousand distinct CDR3 sequences, about 11% of them seen only once. This clonotype was counted many times. Antigen: not known. The germline gives CDR1 MNHEY, CDR2 SVGAGI. V lost 2 bases and J lost 4; bases outside the gene matches: 5. There are 14 residues in the CDR3. The chain couples TRBV6-5 to TRBJ2-7, with TRBD2 identical over 7 bases. The clonotype comes from a male donor with ankylosing spondylitis or in good health (not recorded which). The sample comprised blood, either unsorted or a sorted T cell fraction (not recorded which). CDR3 residues: CASSYVREGYEQYF. The CDR3, as DNA: TGTGCCAGCAGTTACGTCAGGGAGGGTTACGAGCAGTACTTC.